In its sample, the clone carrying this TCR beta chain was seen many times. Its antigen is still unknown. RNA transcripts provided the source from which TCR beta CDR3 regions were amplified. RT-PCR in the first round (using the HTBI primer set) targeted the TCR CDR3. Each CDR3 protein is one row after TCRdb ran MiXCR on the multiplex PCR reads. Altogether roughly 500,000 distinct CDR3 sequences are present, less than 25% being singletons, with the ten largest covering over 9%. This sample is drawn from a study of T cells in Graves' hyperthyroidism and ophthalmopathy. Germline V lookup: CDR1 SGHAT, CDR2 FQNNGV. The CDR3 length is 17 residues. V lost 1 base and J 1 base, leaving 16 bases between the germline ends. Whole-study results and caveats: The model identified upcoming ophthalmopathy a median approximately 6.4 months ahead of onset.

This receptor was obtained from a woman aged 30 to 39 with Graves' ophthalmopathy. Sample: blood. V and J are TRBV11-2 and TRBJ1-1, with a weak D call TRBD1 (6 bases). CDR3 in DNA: TGTGCCAGCAGCTTAGGTGTATGGGGGCGCGGGAACACTGAAGCTTTCTTT. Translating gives CASSLGVWGRGNTEAFF.